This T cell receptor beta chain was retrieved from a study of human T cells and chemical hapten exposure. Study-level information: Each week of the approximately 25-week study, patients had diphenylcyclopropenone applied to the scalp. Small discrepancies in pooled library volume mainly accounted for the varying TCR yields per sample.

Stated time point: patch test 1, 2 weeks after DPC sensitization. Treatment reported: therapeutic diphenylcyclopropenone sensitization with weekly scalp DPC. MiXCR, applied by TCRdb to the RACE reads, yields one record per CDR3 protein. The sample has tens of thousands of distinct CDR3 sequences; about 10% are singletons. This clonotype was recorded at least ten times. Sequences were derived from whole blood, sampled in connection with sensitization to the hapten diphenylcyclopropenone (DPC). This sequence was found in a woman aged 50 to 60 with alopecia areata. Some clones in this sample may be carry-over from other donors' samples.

The CDR3 nucleotides read TGTGCCAGCAGTTACTCGGCGGGAGGGTACGAGCAGTACTTC. This encodes CASSYSAGGYEQYF. V gene TRBV6-2 or TRBV6-3 combines with J gene TRBJ2-7; 9 bases are a match to TRBD2. V dropped 0 bases and J dropped 4; count of bases not matched to a gene: 1. Germline V CDR1 and CDR2: MNHEY, SVGEGT. The CDR3 is made up of 14 amino acids.